This T cell receptor (beta chain) was found in a study of identical twins. Study-level findings and limits: An excess of low generation probability was shown by twin-shared out-of-frame alpha sequences. Conclusions relied on cross-sectional statistical analysis, not following the same donors. Within cord blood, abundant beta clonotypes carried fewer insertions, but memory repertoires showed no such trend.

TCRdb itself ran the 5' RACE reads through MiXCR, one entry per CDR3 protein. The data contain around 490,000 distinct CDR3 sequences, about 15% of them seen just once; the ten biggest clones take up 0.44%. In every case, the donor was a healthy Caucasian. As regards this clonotype: Its antigen is unknown.

Separately, the same data were catalogued under a study of yellow fever vaccine responses in identical twins.

This sequence originates from a woman aged 18-29 years in good health. The source material was CD4+ T cells sorted from blood.

The CDR3 region is CSARPQIASAKNIQYF. DNA for the CDR3: TGCAGTGCTAGACCCCAAATCGCATCAGCCAAAAACATTCAGTACTTC. The rearrangement joins TRBV20-1 to TRBJ2-4; D is ambiguous. CDR3 length equals 16 residues. Between the trimmed V and J ends, which lost 2 bases and 0 bases, there was a span of 14 bases. Germline values: CDR1 DFQATT, CDR2 SNEGSKA (reference sequence).